The subject of this entry is one T cell receptor beta chain. This clone has a handful of counts. Its target antigen remains unknown. No clone much larger than this one lies a single base away; base qualities are absent. The germline V gene (reference sequence) supplies CDR1 SSHAT and CDR2 FNYEAQ. From cysteine to phenylalanine, the CDR3 is 14 amino acids long. CDR3 DNA only is kept here, 42 bases in frame from base 1. Relative to germline, V is 8 bases shorter and J is 1 base shorter, with 11 bases between their ends. The data derive from a study of blood T cell repertoires in COVID-19 (dated by TCRdb to between 2020 and 2021). The study in broad terms: Samples from collaborators originated in the United States, Italy and Spain and spanned both the acute and convalescent phases of COVID-19. The material from the prospective study consisted of cDNA or gDNA derived from T cells, B-cell-depleted T cells, or PBMCs. Subjects who had been exposed to COVID-19, were actively infected with it, or had recovered from it provided the deeply sampled blood TCRbeta repertoires that made up the dataset. The repertoires were released in a freely available public database meant as a resource for research on the immune response to SARS-CoV-2. Samples came from the ongoing ImmuneRACE study (first 160 participants) plus 1,254 subjects from 6 global collaborators. A de-identified subject ID, COVID-19 status, age in years and sex were almost always included in the sample metadata. HLA class I and class II types, where available, came from metadata supplied by the sample provider rather than from assay-based typing. Summary of the overall study and its limitations: How much clinical and demographic metadata was included differed by source and by participant, and the metadata was provided uncurated.

Collaborating institutions collected whole blood in K2EDTA tubes following their own protocols. Collaborator samples were shipped for TCRbeta analysis as frozen whole blood, isolated PBMCs, or DNA extracted from either sample type. TCRbeta CDR3 regions were amplified from genomic DNA by means of the immunoSEQ Assay, a bias-controlled multiplex PCR. The original pipeline was this. The number of nucleated cells in each sample was estimated by amplification of reference gene primers within the assay. To quantify the absolute abundance of each unique TCRbeta CDR3 rearrangement, sequence reads were collapsed and filtered. Productive Simpson clonality was computed per sample as the square root of Simpson's diversity index over productive rearrangements. Imported from immuneACCESS, the table was reduced by TCRdb to in-frame sequences with V and J called. These copies leave out some clones; in studies compared against another copy, an unresolved V gene accounts for under half, and the cause of the remainder is not known. V and J calls and clone size are copied from that table; D and trimming were computed from the DNA. This sample gives tens of thousands of clones in total; around nine tenths of them show up just once. The top ten constitute roughly a fifth of the sample.

Sequencing was carried out using peripheral blood. The V and J segments used are TRBV7-7 and TRBJ2-2, with TRBD2 as a weak D call on 5 bases. This TCR came from a human donor in a cohort sampled during active COVID-19. The CDR3 in this case is CASRRTVNTGELFF. The nucleotide sequence reads TGTGCCAGCCGGAGGACGGTGAACACCGGGGAGCTGTTTTTT.